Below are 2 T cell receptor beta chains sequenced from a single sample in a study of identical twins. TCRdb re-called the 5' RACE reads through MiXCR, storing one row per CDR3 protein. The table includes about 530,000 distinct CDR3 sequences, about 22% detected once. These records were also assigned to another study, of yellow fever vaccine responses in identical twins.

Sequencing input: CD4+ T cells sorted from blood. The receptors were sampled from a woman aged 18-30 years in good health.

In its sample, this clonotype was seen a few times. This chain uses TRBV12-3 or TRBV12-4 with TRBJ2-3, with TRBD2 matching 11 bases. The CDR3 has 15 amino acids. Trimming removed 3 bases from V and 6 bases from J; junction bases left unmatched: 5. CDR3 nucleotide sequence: TGTGCCAGCAGTTTCTCGTCTAGCGGGAGGGATACGCAGTATTTT. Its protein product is CASSFSSSGRDTQYF.

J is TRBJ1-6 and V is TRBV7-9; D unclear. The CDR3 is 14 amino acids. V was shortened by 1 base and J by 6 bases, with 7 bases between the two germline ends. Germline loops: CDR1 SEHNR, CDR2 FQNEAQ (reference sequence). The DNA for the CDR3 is TGTGCCAGCAGCTTAGAGGCAGTTAATTCACCCCTCCACTTT. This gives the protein CASSLEAVNSPLHF.